Listed below are T cell receptor beta chains from one sample, sequenced in a study of metastatic and nonmetastatic thyroid tumors. Using MiXCR, TCRdb reanalyzed the PCR reads. The sample consists of about 40,000 clones, around 17% of them appearing once. Sequencing was carried out using blood. The receptors stem from a female donor with papillary thyroid cancer or a benign thyroid nodule (not recorded which). Some clones in this sample may be carry-over from other donors' samples. CDR3s include the opening cysteine and the closing phenylalanine or tryptophan. A D gene is named only where the DNA matches it firmly. Clone size is given for some rows only: seen once, a few or many times, or a class if the clone is expanded.

-	TRBJ2-3	TRBV5-1	TRBD2	TGCGCCAGCAGCGGTCCCGGGACTAGCGTATCCAGCACAGATACGCAGTATTTT	CASSGPGTSVSSTDTQYF
-	TRBJ2-2	TRBV19	TRBD2	TGTGCCAGTAGTAAAGGGACTAGCTTCACCGGGGAGCTGTTTTTT	CASSKGTSFTGELFF
few	TRBJ2-7	TRBV11-3	TRBD1	TGTGCCAGCAGCTTAGGGTGGGGTGGACAGGGGAATTCCCACTCCTACGAGCAGTACTTC	CASSLGWGGQGNSHSYEQYF
many	TRBJ1-2	TRBV5-8	TRBD1	TGTGCCAGCGCTCAAGGGACGACAGGGGGCTATGGCTACACCTTC	CASAQGTTGGYGYTF
few	TRBJ2-7	TRBV6-1	-	TGCGCCAGCAGCCATGGGGACGGTGCCTACGAGCAGTACTTC	CASSHGDGAYEQYF
many	TRBJ1-5	TRBV19	-	TGTGCCAGTAGCCATTACAACACAGAGCAGCCCCAGCATTTT	CASSHYNTEQPQHF
many	TRBJ2-7	TRBV5-1	TRBD1	TGCGCCAGCAGCTCCGGGACAGGGGGCGAGCAGTACTTC	CASSSGTGGEQYF
many	TRBJ2-7	TRBV2	-	TGTGCCAGCAAGGGAGGACAGACTATCTACGAGCAGTACTTC	CASKGGQTIYEQYF
-	TRBJ1-6	TRBV19	-	TGTGCCAGCACCCCCCCGCGTGGGCCCCTCCACTTT	CASTPPRGPLHF
few	TRBJ1-1	TRBV20-1	-	TGCAGTGCTAGAGTGGCATTGGGGCTCACTGAAGCTTTCTTT	CSARVALGLTEAFF
many	TRBJ2-3	TRBV20-1	-	TGCAGTGCTAGAGCATCCCTCACAGATACGCAGTATTTT	CSARASLTDTQYF
few	TRBJ2-1	TRBV10-1	-	TGCGCCAGCAGTGAGTCTTACAGCCTACGGGACGGATACAATGATCAGTTCTTC	CASSESYSLRDGYNDQFF
many	TRBJ1-3	TRBV7-6	TRBD1	TGTGCCAGCAGCTTAGAGGGGACAGGGCTCGGAAACACCATATATTTT	CASSLEGTGLGNTIYF
many	TRBJ2-1	TRBV7-9	-	TGTGCCAGCAGCGTCTACAATGAGCAGTTCTTC	CASSVYNEQFF
many	TRBJ1-3	TRBV19	-	TGTGCCAGTACCCAGGACAGAGACCGAAACACCATATATTTT	CASTQDRDRNTIYF
many	TRBJ2-2	TRBV25-1	TRBD1	TGTGCCAGCAGTGATTCGAAGACAGGGGGCGCGGGTCCCGGGGAGCTGTTTTTT	CASSDSKTGGAGPGELFF
many	TRBJ2-5	TRBV20-1	-	TGCAGTGCTAGTAGGGACACAGCTTCCATATTTCTCCCTACTTGGGAGACCCAGTACTTC	CSASRDTASIFLPTWETQYF
many	TRBJ1-5	TRBV7-3	-	TGTGCCAGCAGCTTAGGGTTGAATCAGCCCCAGCATTTT	CASSLGLNQPQHF
many	TRBJ2-7	TRBV25-1	-	TGTGCCAGCAGTCCCTACGAGCAGTACTTC	CASSPYEQYF
many	TRBJ2-7	TRBV29-1	TRBD2	TGCAGCGTCCTAGCGGGGTACTCCTACGAGCAGTACTTC	CSVLAGYSYEQYF
many	TRBJ1-2	TRBV9	-	TGTGCCAGCAGCTTAGGGGCCCCGGTCTATGGCTACACCTTC	CASSLGAPVYGYTF
many	TRBJ1-5	TRBV7-9	TRBD1	TGTGCCAGCAGCATCCAGGGACAGGGCAATCAGCCCCAGCATTTT	CASSIQGQGNQPQHF
many	TRBJ1-4	TRBV5-1	-	TGCGCCAGCAGCTTGGGACAGCCTAATGAAAAACTGTTTTTT	CASSLGQPNEKLFF
few	TRBJ2-1	TRBV6-1	TRBD2	TGTGCCAGCAGCCCCGGGGGGTTTTGGTACAATGAGCAGTTCTTC	CASSPGGFWYNEQFF
many	TRBJ2-2	TRBV7-8	-	TGTGCCAGCAGCTCGGAGGCCGGGGAGCTGTTTTTT	CASSSEAGELFF
many	TRBJ1-2	TRBV24-1	-	TGTGCCACCAGTGATTCAGCCAACTATGGCTACACCTTC	CATSDSANYGYTF
many	TRBJ2-1	TRBV6-1	-	TGTGCCAGCAGTGGCCCCGGGTCGGGTGAGCAGTTCTTC	CASSGPGSGEQFF
-	TRBJ2-7	TRBV12-3/TRBV12-4	-	TGTGCCAGCAGTTTCATCGTGGATAGCACCTACGATCAGTACTTC	CASSFIVDSTYDQYF
many	TRBJ1-3	TRBV28	-	TGTGCCAGCAGTTCGCCCTCACCTATGGGAAACACCATATATTTT	CASSSPSPMGNTIYF
many	TRBJ2-1	TRBV27	-	TGTGCCAGCAGTGCCGCGCTAGCGCCCTACAATGAGCAGTTCTTC	CASSAALAPYNEQFF
-	TRBJ2-7	TRBV6-2/TRBV6-3	-	TGTGCCAGCACCCAATCCAGGGGTGGAGAGCAGTACTTC	CASTQSRGGEQYF
many	TRBJ2-1	TRBV11-2	-	TGTGCCAGCAGCTTCGACTATATTAGCTCCTACAATGAGCAGTTCTTC	CASSFDYISSYNEQFF
many	TRBJ2-1	TRBV5-1	TRBD2	TGCGCCAGCAGCTGGGGCGGGAGCTCCTACAATGAGCAGTTCTTC	CASSWGGSSYNEQFF
few	TRBJ1-2	TRBV28	TRBD1	TGTGCCAGCAGGCTAGGGACAGGGGCAAGCGGCTACACCTTC	CASRLGTGASGYTF
many	TRBJ2-3	TRBV9	TRBD2	TGTGCCAGCAGCGTACGCTGGGAGGGAGATACGCAGTATTTT	CASSVRWEGDTQYF
many	TRBJ2-2	TRBV7-6	-	TGTGCCAGCACCCTCGCGGTCCAAAACACCGGGGAGCTGTTTTTT	CASTLAVQNTGELFF
many	TRBJ1-5	TRBV6-2/TRBV6-3	TRBD1	TGTGCCAGCAGCAGCGGGACAGCTTTGGGTCAGCCCCAGCATTTT	CASSSGTALGQPQHF
many	TRBJ1-5	TRBV11-3	-	TGTGCCAGCAGCTTAGTCCCAGAGTATAGCAATCAGCCCCAGCATTTT	CASSLVPEYSNQPQHF
many	TRBJ1-1	TRBV28	-	TGTGCCAGCAGTCCTATACAGGGTAGGAACACTGAAGCTTTCTTT	CASSPIQGRNTEAFF
-	TRBJ2-5	TRBV20-1	TRBD2	TGCAGTGCTAGATTGGGAGGGCGGGAAGAGACCCAGCACTTC	CSARLGGREETQHF
few	TRBJ2-7	TRBV7-2	TRBD2	TGTGCCAGCAGCTTATTAGGCCCGGGGACTAGCTCGTTTCGGTTTTCCTACGAGCAGCACTTC	CASSLLGPGTSSFRFSYEQHF
-	TRBJ2-2	TRBV11-3	TRBD1	TGTGCCAGCAGCCTAACCGGGACAGGGAACACCGGGGAGCTGTTTTTT	CASSLTGTGNTGELFF
many	TRBJ2-7	TRBV5-1	-	TGCGCCAGCAGCAAAGGGGCAGTGGTCGCCTACGAGCAGTACTTC	CASSKGAVVAYEQYF
many	TRBJ2-3	TRBV27	-	TGTGCCAGCAGTTTACTTGACAGACCCGATACGCAGTATTTT	CASSLLDRPDTQYF